This entry lists 10 T cell receptor beta chains sequenced from one sample in a study of blood T cell repertoires in COVID-19. Method: immunoSEQ multiplex PCR; TCRdb's copy keeps in-frame clones and lacks some. The sample lists about 240,000 clones; roughly four fifths were seen once. Sequenced input: peripheral blood. The receptors here all came from a woman aged 70-85 years with acute or convalescent COVID-19.

CDR3 loop: CASSQEITSPAGNTIYF. CDR3 sequence (DNA): TGCGCCAGCAGCCAAGAAATAACAAGTCCCGCTGGAAACACCATATATTTT. The J gene is TRBJ1-3, the V gene TRBV4-3; the D is unclear. Trimming stripped 0 bases from V and 2 bases from J, with 14 bases between. CDR3 size: 17 residues. Germline assignment: CDR1 LGHNA and CDR2 YSLEER.

This chain uses TRBV6-5 with TRBJ2-2, with 9 bases that match TRBD1. V was clipped by 6 bases and J by 2 bases; unmatched bases: 4. CDR1 MNHEY and CDR2 SVGAGI come from the germline V gene. This CDR3 has 15 residues. The CDR3 DNA reads as TGTGCCAGCAGCCCGGACAGGGGTAACACCGGGGAGCTGTTTTTT. Residues: CASSPDRGNTGELFF.

The genes are TRBV6-5 and TRBJ1-1, with D possibly matching TRBD1 (5 bases). V was trimmed by 6 bases and J by 5 bases, leaving 13 bases between them. The CDR3 spans 13 residues. CDR1 is MNHEY and CDR2 is SVGAGI in the germline V gene. The CDR3 DNA reads as TGTGCCAGCAGAAGCGGGGGTACAACTGAAGCTTTCTTT. It codes for CASRSGGTTEAFF.

This clone turned up a few times. CDR3: CASSRDSGNTIYF. As DNA, the CDR3 is TGTGCCAGCAGCCGGGACTCTGGAAACACCATATATTTT. The rearrangement joins TRBV11-2 to TRBJ1-3; D is uncertain. The V end was cut by 5 bases, the J end by 0 bases, with 5 bases between. The CDR3 covers 13 residues. The germline V gene has CDR1 SGHAT and CDR2 FQNNGV.

The chain is built from TRBV19 and TRBJ1-1, with D perhaps TRBD1 (5 bases). Trimming cost V 4 bases and J 1 base, with 7 bases left between them. The CDR3 length is 13 residues. Per germline, CDR1 LNHDA and CDR2 SQIVND (reference sequence). This CDR3 is CASSTDRNTEAFF. The CDR3 nucleotides read TGTGCCAGTAGTACCGACAGGAACACTGAAGCTTTCTTT.

The chain recombines TRBV19 with TRBJ2-5; weak D call: TRBD1 (5 bases). This CDR3 is built from 13 residues. From germline, CDR1 is LNHDA and CDR2 SQIVND (reference sequence). Deletions cut 4 bases from V and 7 bases from J, with 13 bases between. CDR3 residues: CASSKVTQGTQYF. CDR3 coding DNA: TGTGCCAGTAGTAAGGTCACGCAGGGGACCCAGTACTTC.

This clone was seen more than once but under ten times. The chain joins TRBV7-2 to TRBJ1-2, with D possibly matching TRBD1 (6 bases). Germline lookup yields CDR1 SGHTA and CDR2 FQGNSA. The CDR3 has 14 amino acids. The germline V and J ends were trimmed by 1 base and 6 bases, with 12 bases remaining between them. The CDR3 DNA is TGTGCCAGCAGCTTAGAACAGGGTCAAGATGGCTACACCTTC. Translation: CASSLEQGQDGYTF.

This sequence joins TRBV6-5 and TRBJ1-2; D is possibly TRBD1 (6 bases). Germline values: CDR1 MNHEY, CDR2 SVGAGI. Deletions cut 2 bases from V and 8 bases from J, with 12 bases between. The CDR3 sequence is 13 residues long. CDR3 residues: CASSYQGRGGYTF. For the CDR3, the DNA is TGTGCCAGCAGTTACCAGGGGAGGGGCGGCTACACCTTC.

V is TRBV4-2 and J is TRBJ1-3; D may be TRBD1 (5 bases). V lost 0 bases and J lost 4, with 10 bases in between. Germline loops: CDR1 LGHNA, CDR2 YNFKEQ. This CDR3 is built from 15 residues. CDR3 in amino acids: CASSQDPRAGNTIYF. DNA for the CDR3: TGTGCCAGCAGCCAAGATCCCAGGGCCGGAAACACCATATATTTT.

The CDR3 nucleotides are TGCGCCAGCAGCTTGGTTCCCCGGACAGGGGGTGGGGGCTACACCTTC. It specifies CASSLVPRTGGGGYTF. The chain has TRBV5-1 and TRBJ1-2; the match to TRBD1 covers 10 bases. The CDR3 consists of 16 residues. In germline, CDR1 is SGHRS, CDR2 YFSETQ. Trimming took 0 bases from V and 8 from J; bases not matched to a gene: 10.